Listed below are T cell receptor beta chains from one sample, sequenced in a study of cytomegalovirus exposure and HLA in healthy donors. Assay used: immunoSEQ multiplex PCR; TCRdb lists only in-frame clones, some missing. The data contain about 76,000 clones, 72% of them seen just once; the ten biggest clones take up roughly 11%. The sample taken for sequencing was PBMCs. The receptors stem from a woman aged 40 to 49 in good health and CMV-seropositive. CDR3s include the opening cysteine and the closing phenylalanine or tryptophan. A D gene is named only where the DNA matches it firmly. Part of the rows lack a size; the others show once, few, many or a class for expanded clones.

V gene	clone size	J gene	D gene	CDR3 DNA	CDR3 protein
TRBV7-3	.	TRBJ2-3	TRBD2	TGTGCCAGCAGCCCTACCGGACTAGCGGGGAGCACAGATACGCAGTATTTT	CASSPTGLAGSTDTQYF
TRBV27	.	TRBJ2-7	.	TGTGCCAGCAAAAGGTCCGACGCGGGGCCCTACGAGCAGTACTTC	CASKRSDAGPYEQYF
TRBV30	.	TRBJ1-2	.	TGTGCCTGGAGTCCTCCCTATGGCTACACCTTC	CAWSPPYGYTF
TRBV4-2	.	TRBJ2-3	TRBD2	TGTGCCAGCAGCCAACTCATTTTAAGCGGGAGCGCCCCAGATACGCAGTATTTT	CASSQLILSGSAPDTQYF
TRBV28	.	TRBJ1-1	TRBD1	TGTGCCAGCAGTTTCGGGGACAGGATGAACACTGAAGCTTTCTTT	CASSFGDRMNTEAFF
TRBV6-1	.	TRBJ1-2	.	TGTGCCGTCGTGAAAGCAGGGGTTTATGGCTACACCTTC	CAVVKAGVYGYTF
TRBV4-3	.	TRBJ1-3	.	TGCGCCAGCAGCCAAGATTGGGGGGTCTCTGGAAACACCATATATTTT	CASSQDWGVSGNTIYF
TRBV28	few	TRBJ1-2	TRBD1	TGTGCCAGCAGACCTCCGACAGGGGCAAACTATGGCTACACCTTC	CASRPPTGANYGYTF
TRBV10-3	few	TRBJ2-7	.	TGTGCCATCAGTGCGGGGACTCCAAACGAGCAGTACTTC	CAISAGTPNEQYF
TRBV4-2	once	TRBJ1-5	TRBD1	TGTGCCAGCAGCCAAGATTTAACAGGGGGCTATCAGCCCCAGCATTTT	CASSQDLTGGYQPQHF
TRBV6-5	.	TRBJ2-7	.	TGTGCCAGCAGCCGGGAAATCTCCTACGAGCAGTACTTC	CASSREISYEQYF
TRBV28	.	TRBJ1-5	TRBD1	TGTGCCAGCAGCCTAGGCGCTGGACAGGGGCTCAATCAGCCCCAGCATTTT	CASSLGAGQGLNQPQHF
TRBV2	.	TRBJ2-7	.	TGTGCCAGCAGTGAGTCCACTGAGTACGAGCAGTACTTC	CASSESTEYEQYF
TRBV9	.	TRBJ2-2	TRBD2	TGTGCCAGCAGCCTCCTAGCGGTACCCCCCGACACCGGGGAGCTGTTTTTT	CASSLLAVPPDTGELFF
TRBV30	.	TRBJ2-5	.	TGTGCCTGGAGTGTACAGGAGACCCAGTACTTC	CAWSVQETQYF
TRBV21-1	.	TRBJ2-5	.	TGTGCCAGCAGCAAAGTGGCGGTACAAGAGACCCAGTACTTC	CASSKVAVQETQYF
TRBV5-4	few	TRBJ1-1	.	TGTGCCAGCAGCTTCTCAGGGGTTTTTGAAGCTTTCTTT	CASSFSGVFEAFF
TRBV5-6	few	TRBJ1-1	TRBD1	TGTGCCAGCAGCCGTCGACAGGGAGGTCCGGCTTTCTTT	CASSRRQGGPAFF
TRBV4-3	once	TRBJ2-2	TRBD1	TGCGCCAGCAGCCTAGGACCCCGGGACAGGGGAAGCTCTGGGGAGCTGTTTTTT	CASSLGPRDRGSSGELFF